Presented here are 20 T cell receptor beta chains from one specimen sequenced in a study of control samples from healthy donors and cancer patients. Produced via immunoSEQ multiplex PCR; TCRdb's table is partial and in-frame only. The sample shows some 71,000 clones, about nine tenths of them seen only once. Sequences were obtained from PBMCs. The receptors were sampled from a woman aged 45-60 years with colorectal cancer.

This chain links TRBV3-1 (or the pseudogene TRBV3-2) with TRBJ2-4; the match to TRBD2 covers 9 bases. Germline trimming cut 3 bases from V and 12 bases from J; bases unmatched to any gene: 9. This CDR3 region has 14 residues. Germline lookup yields CDR1 LGHDT and CDR2 YNNKEL (reference sequence). The CDR3 loop reads CASSQLGLAQYQYF. CDR3 in DNA: TGTGCCAGCAGCCAGTTGGGACTAGCTCAATATCAGTACTTC.

The chain couples TRBV10-3 to TRBJ1-1, with D possibly matching TRBD1 (5 bases). Trimming stripped 6 bases from V and 1 base from J, with 9 bases between. In germline, CDR1 is ENHRY, CDR2 SYGVKD. The CDR3 runs to 13 residues. The CDR3 sequence is CAISDQGNTEAFF. The CDR3 coding sequence is TGTGCCATCAGCGATCAGGGGAACACTGAAGCTTTCTTT.

CDR3 DNA: TGTGCCAGCAGCCCACGCCCCGGGGAAACCTACGAGCAGTACTTC. Residues: CASSPRPGETYEQYF. V gene TRBV7-8 combines with J gene TRBJ2-7; tentative D call: TRBD2 (5 bases). CDR1 is SGHVS, CDR2 FQNEAQ, per germline. V dropped 5 bases and J dropped 2 bases, with 16 bases sitting between them. The CDR3 has 15 amino acids. Full variable domain (remainder filled in from reference TRBV7-8 and TRBJ2-7): GAGVSQSPRYKVAKRGQDVALRCDPISGHVSLFWYQQALGQGPEFLTYFQNEAQLDKSGLPSDRFFAERPEGSVSTLKIQRTQQEDSAVYLCASSPRPGETYEQYFGPGTRLTVT.

The V and J genes are TRBV11-2 and TRBJ1-2; no reliable D call. The length of the CDR3 is 14 residues. Per the germline V gene, CDR1 is SGHAT and CDR2 is FQNNGV. Trimming removed 7 bases at V and 4 bases at J, with 16 bases between. The CDR3 DNA reads as TGTGCCAGCACCCTGTCCGGGAGCCTCTATGGCTACACCTTC. Translated: CASTLSGSLYGYTF. Together with reference TRBV11-2 and TRBJ1-2, the CDR3 gives the full variable domain: EAGVAQSPRYKIIEKRQSVAFWCNPISGHATLYWYQQILGQGPKLLIQFQNNGVVDDSQLPKDRFSAERLKGVDSTLKIQPAKLEDSAVYLCASTLSGSLYGYTFGSGTRLTVV.

The genes are TRBV3-1 (or the pseudogene TRBV3-2) and TRBJ2-1; TRBD1 matches 8 bases. In germline, CDR1 is LGHDT, CDR2 YNNKEL (reference sequence). The CDR3 has 15 residues. V shed 4 bases, J shed 15 bases, and the junction held 17 bases outside the gene matches. DNA of the CDR3: TGTGCCAGCAGCCGAGGGGCAGACAGGGGATTGGATCCGTTCTTC. Translated, it gives CASSRGADRGLDPFF.

This chain joins TRBV6-5 and TRBJ2-7; 9 nucleotides agree with TRBD2. CDR1 and CDR2 from the germline V gene are MNHEY and SVGAGI. The trim removed 4 bases at V and 7 bases at J, leaving 8 bases unmatched. This CDR3 has 14 amino acids. CDR3 sequence: CASSLAGGQGEQYF. CDR3 DNA: TGTGCCAGCAGTTTGGCGGGAGGGCAGGGAGAGCAGTACTTC.

The rearrangement uses TRBV5-5 and TRBJ2-5; 8 positions match TRBD2. Germline V lookup: CDR1 SGHKS, CDR2 YYEKEE (reference sequence). This CDR3 is 15 amino acids long. The V and J ends lost 4 bases and 1 base, in that order; junction bases with no gene match: 6. CDR3 sequence: CASSPPAGVQETQYF. CDR3 nucleotide sequence: TGTGCCAGCAGCCCCCCAGCGGGGGTCCAAGAGACCCAGTACTTC.

The CDR3 spells CASSLRPDRVATQYF. Written as DNA, the CDR3 is TGTGCCAGCAGCTTACGTCCGGACAGGGTGGCGACCCAGTACTTC. This chain uses TRBV7-2 with TRBJ2-5; 8 bases agree with TRBD1. With V trimmed by 2 bases and J by 7 bases, 9 bases remained unmatched. This CDR3 has 15 amino acids. Germline V lookup: CDR1 SGHTA, CDR2 FQGNSA.

The V and J genes are TRBV6-6 and TRBJ2-1, with D possibly matching TRBD2 (5 bases). Germline V gene data show CDR1 as MNHNY and CDR2 as SVGAGI (reference sequence). Trimming removed 4 bases from V and 0 bases from J, with 10 bases in between. The CDR3 contains 15 residues. CDR3 coding DNA: TGTGCCAGCAGTTCGGAGGAGTACTCCTACAATGAGCAGTTCTTC. Amino acid sequence: CASSSEEYSYNEQFF.

CDR3 DNA: TGTGCCAGCAGGAGTGACGACAGGGTCCTCGAGACCCAGTACTTC. Translating it yields CASRSDDRVLETQYF. The chain joins TRBV3-1 (or the pseudogene TRBV3-2) to TRBJ2-5; 7 nucleotides agree with TRBD1. The CDR3 spans 15 residues. The ends lost 6 bases at V and 5 bases at J; junction bases unmatched: 12. Germline loops: CDR1 LGHDT, CDR2 YNNKEL (reference sequence).

The chain couples TRBV28 to TRBJ2-7; 8 positions agree with TRBD1. This CDR3 is 16 amino acids long. Unmatched junction bases numbered 15, after V lost 6 bases and J lost 5 bases. From germline, CDR1 is MDHEN and CDR2 SYDVKM. CDR3 nucleotide sequence: TGTGCCAGCAGCCCAGTTGGGGCAGGGGGCGGGAACGAGCAGTACTTC. It is translated as CASSPVGAGGGNEQYF.

The V gene is TRBV7-2, the J gene TRBJ1-2; no definite D call. The CDR3 covers 14 residues. V was clipped by 1 base and J by 7 bases, with 13 bases between them. Per the germline V gene, CDR1 is SGHTA and CDR2 is FQGNSA. CDR3 residues: CASSLERWSVGYTF. DNA of the CDR3: TGTGCCAGCAGCTTAGAAAGGTGGAGCGTTGGCTACACCTTC.

V usage is TRBV20-1 and J usage is TRBJ2-3; 14 nucleotides align to TRBD2. Germline values: CDR1 DFQATT, CDR2 SNEGSKA (reference sequence). CDR3 size: 18 residues. The V segment lost 3 bases and the J segment 6 bases; nucleotides outside the gene matches: 14. Written as DNA, the CDR3 is TGCAGTGCTAGTATTAAGAGGGGACTAGCGGGAGATAGGGATACGCAGTATTTT. This gives the protein CSASIKRGLAGDRDTQYF.

The V call is TRBV7-3, the J call TRBJ2-1; TRBD2 matches 12 bases. This CDR3 has 14 amino acids. Trimming cost V 5 bases and J 10 bases; bases outside gene matches: 6. Germline V gene sequence: CDR1 SGHTA, CDR2 FQGTGA. In DNA form, the CDR3 reads TGTGCCAGCAGCCAACTAGCGGGAGGAGTGGAGCAGTTCTTC. Translated, it gives CASSQLAGGVEQFF.

The gene calls are TRBV2 and TRBJ1-2; D uncertain. Germline CDR1 SNHLY, CDR2 FYNNEI. Trimming stripped 2 bases from V and 8 bases from J, with 18 bases between. This CDR3 has 15 residues. CDR3 amino acids: CASSEIGVGLGGYTF. As DNA, the CDR3 is TGTGCCAGCAGTGAAATTGGGGTTGGGCTTGGCGGCTACACCTTC.

This clone showed up just once. This chain links TRBV5-4 with TRBJ2-3; D call uncertain. This CDR3 has 15 residues. Trimming stripped 0 bases from V and 1 base from J, with 9 bases between. Germline V gene data show CDR1 as SGHNT and CDR2 as YYREEE (reference sequence). The CDR3 bases are TGTGCCAGCAGCTTGGTGTTATACGGCACAGATACGCAGTATTTT. This sequence encodes CASSLVLYGTDTQYF.

The rearrangement uses TRBV6-2 or TRBV6-3 and TRBJ2-1; D not certain. Germline values: CDR1 MNHEY, CDR2 SVGEGT. V gave up 4 bases and J gave up 8 bases, with 12 bases separating them. The CDR3 spans 13 residues. For the CDR3, the DNA is TGTGCCAGCAGTTCCTTGACCCCGGATGAGCAGTTCTTC. The encoded protein is CASSSLTPDEQFF.

The gene calls are TRBV15 and TRBJ2-5; D call uncertain. This CDR3 comprises 13 residues. The germline V gene encodes CDR1 LNHNV and CDR2 YYDKDF (reference sequence). Trimming removed 5 bases from V and 5 bases from J, with 12 bases in between. The CDR3 DNA sequence: TGTGCCACCAGCGGCCCGAGATCCGAGACCCAGTACTTC. It is translated as CATSGPRSETQYF.

The V call is TRBV7-8, the J call TRBJ1-5; the D is unclear. CDR3 length: 16 residues. Germline V gene lookup returns CDR1 SGHVS and CDR2 FQNEAQ. Trimming took 1 base from V and 6 from J, leaving 16 bases between them. CDR3 protein: CASSLVWRGRVQPQHF. The CDR3 DNA is TGTGCCAGCAGCTTAGTGTGGCGGGGTAGGGTTCAGCCCCAGCATTTT. Full variable domain (outside the CDR3, taken from reference TRBV7-8 and TRBJ1-5): GAGVSQSPRYKVAKRGQDVALRCDPISGHVSLFWYQQALGQGPEFLTYFQNEAQLDKSGLPSDRFFAERPEGSVSTLKIQRTQQEDSAVYLCASSLVWRGRVQPQHFGDGTRLSIL.

This clone was detected a few times. This chain connects TRBV27 to TRBJ2-6, with D perhaps assigned TRBD1 or TRBD2 (5 bases each). This CDR3 comprises 17 residues. Per the germline V gene, CDR1 is MNHEY and CDR2 is SMNVEV (reference sequence). With 3 bases removed from V and 0 bases from J, the gap between germline ends came to 12 bases. This CDR3 is CASSFMSGGSGANVLTF. DNA for the CDR3: TGTGCCAGCAGTTTCATGAGTGGGGGCTCTGGGGCCAACGTCCTGACTTTC.